The subject of this entry is one TCR beta chain. Its matching antigen is unknown. This sample stems from a study of T cell repertoires in cytomegalovirus infection. The CDR3 consists of 17 residues. V lost 2 bases and J lost 1; bases outside the gene matches: 6. The germline V gene has CDR1 SNHLY and CDR2 FYNNEI. TCRdb reprocessed the reads with MiXCR, giving one entry per CDR3 protein. Seen here are approximately 110,000 distinct CDR3 sequences, approximately 30% observed once, and the top ten hold under 65%. The sequencing here drew on CD8+ T cells from cultured PBMCs, taken from culture after CMV antigen stimulation. The sequence derives from a human donor in good health (CMV status not recorded). Some clones in this sample may be carry-over from other donors' samples. V usage is TRBV2 and J usage is TRBJ2-3; 10 nucleotides match TRBD2. The chain's CDR3 is CASSELPSGGRTDTQYF. The CDR3 DNA sequence: TGTGCCAGCAGTGAACTCCCTAGCGGGGGACGCACAGATACGCAGTATTTT.